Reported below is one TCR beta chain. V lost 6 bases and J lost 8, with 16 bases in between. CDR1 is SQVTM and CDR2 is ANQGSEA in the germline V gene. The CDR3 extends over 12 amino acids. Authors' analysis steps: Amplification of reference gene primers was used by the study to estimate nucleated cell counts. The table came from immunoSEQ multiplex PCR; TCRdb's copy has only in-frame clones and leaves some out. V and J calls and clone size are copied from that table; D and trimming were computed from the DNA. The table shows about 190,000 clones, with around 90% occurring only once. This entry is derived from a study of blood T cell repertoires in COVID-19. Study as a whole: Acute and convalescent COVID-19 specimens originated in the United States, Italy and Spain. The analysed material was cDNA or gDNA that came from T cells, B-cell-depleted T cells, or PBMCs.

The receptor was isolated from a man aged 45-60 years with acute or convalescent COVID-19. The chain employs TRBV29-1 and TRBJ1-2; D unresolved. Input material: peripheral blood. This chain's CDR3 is CSVESGREGYTF. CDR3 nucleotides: TGCAGCGTCGAATCGGGGAGGGAGGGCTACACCTTC.